This T cell receptor beta chain was identified in a study of CD8 T cells in ankylosing spondylitis. This clonotype was counted ten times or more. Antigen: not known. Making use of molecular barcodes, quantitative 5'-RACE generated TCR beta libraries. TCRdb re-analysed the 5' RACE reads in MiXCR, keeping a single row per CDR3 protein. The profile covers about 390,000 distinct CDR3 sequences, with 20% to 25% appearing a single time and around 17% taken by the ten largest. From germline, CDR1 is ENHRY and CDR2 SYGVKD. The V gene lost 4 bases and the J gene lost 4 bases, with 13 bases spanning the gap. The length of the CDR3 is 14 residues. Whole-study results and caveats: Seven to nine highly homologous variants formed a TCR beta motif that appeared characteristic of ankylosing spondylitis blood. Disease-linked clones were reportedly significantly enriched in matched ankylosing spondylitis synovial fluid. Earlier work had already found some motif variants in reactive arthritis synovial fluid and blood.

The source is a male donor with ankylosing spondylitis. The specimen was blood, either unsorted or a sorted T cell fraction (not recorded which). V usage is TRBV10-3 and J usage is TRBJ1-1, with D tentatively TRBD1 (5 bases). The CDR3 is CAISGGLFGTEAFF. DNA of the CDR3: TGTGCCATCAGTGGGGGCTTATTTGGCACTGAAGCTTTCTTT.